Listed below are T cell receptor beta chains from one sample, sequenced in a study of blood T cell repertoires in COVID-19. Assay used: immunoSEQ multiplex PCR; TCRdb lists only in-frame clones, some missing. The table includes hundreds of thousands of clones, roughly 80% detected once. Material for sequencing was peripheral blood. The receptors were sampled from a woman older than 75 with acute or convalescent COVID-19. CDR3s include the opening cysteine and the closing phenylalanine or tryptophan. D genes are given only for firm matches. The size entry is marked missing in some rows and otherwise reads once, few, many or a size class.

j_call v_call cdr3_length clone_size d_call cdr3_nt cdr3_aa
TRBJ1-5 TRBV30 15 - - TGTGCCTGGAGTGTAGCGACAGGTAATCAAGTACCCCAGCATTTT CAWSVATGNQVPQHF
TRBJ2-7 TRBV9 14 few TRBD2 TGTGCCAGCAGCACACCGGGACTATACTACGAGCAGTACTTC CASSTPGLYYEQYF
TRBJ2-1 TRBV3-1/TRBV3-2 17 few TRBD2 TGTGCCAGCAGCCAAGTTCCTAGCGGGAGGGTTGGGAATGAGCAGTTCTTC CASSQVPSGRVGNEQFF
TRBJ2-5 TRBV13 14 - - TGTGCCAGCAGCTTCGGCGCTCGCCGGGTGGGCCAGTACTTC CASSFGARRVGQYF
TRBJ2-2 TRBV5-4 16 - TRBD1 TGTGCCAGCAGCAAGGGGGCCCATTCGAACACCGGGGAGCTGTTTTTT CASSKGAHSNTGELFF
TRBJ1-1 TRBV19 13 - TRBD1 TGTGCCAGTAGTATCAACAGGGGGGGAGAAGCTTTCTTT CASSINRGGEAFF
TRBJ1-1 TRBV11-3 14 - TRBD1 TGTGCCAGCAGCTTAGGACAGGGGAACACTGAAGCTTTCTTT CASSLGQGNTEAFF
TRBJ1-3 TRBV19 15 once TRBD1 TGTGCCAGTAGTGTCGGGACAGTATATGGAAACACCATATATTTT CASSVGTVYGNTIYF
TRBJ2-2 TRBV6-6 14 - - TGTGCCAGCAAGCAGGGAATTAACACCGGGGAGCTGTTTTTT CASKQGINTGELFF
TRBJ2-2 TRBV5-4 17 - TRBD2 TGTGCCAGCAGCTTGGACCTAGCGGGGGCGAACACCGGGGAGCTGTTTTTT CASSLDLAGANTGELFF
TRBJ2-7 TRBV3-1/TRBV3-2 14 - - TGTGCCAGCAGCCGAGGCCGGGTAGCGGTCGAGCAGTACTTC CASSRGRVAVEQYF
TRBJ1-1 TRBV9 13 - TRBD1 TGTGCCAGCAGCCGACAGGGGAACACTGAAGCTTTCTTT CASSRQGNTEAFF
TRBJ1-1 TRBV2 15 - TRBD1 TGTGCCAGCAGTGAATGGGACAGGGGGAACACTGAAGCTTTCTTT CASSEWDRGNTEAFF
TRBJ1-3 TRBV29-1 13 - - TGCAGCGTTGGACAGAGCTCTGGAAACACCATATATTTT CSVGQSSGNTIYF
TRBJ2-5 TRBV27 16 - TRBD2 TGTGCCAGCAGTCTCAGACTAGCGGGAGGGTTGGAGACCCAGTACTTC CASSLRLAGGLETQYF
TRBJ2-3 TRBV18 15 few - TGTGCCAGCTCACCACCCAGAAACCGGGCAGATACGCAGTATTTT CASSPPRNRADTQYF
TRBJ2-5 TRBV5-1 13 - - TGCGCCAGCAGCTTGGGGAGGAAAGAGACCCAGTACTTC CASSLGRKETQYF
TRBJ2-5 TRBV27 15 few - TGTGCCAGCAGTGAAGGGGCAGTGGGGCAAGAGACCCAGTACTTC CASSEGAVGQETQYF
TRBJ1-5 TRBV27 15 - TRBD1 TGTGCCAGCAGTTTATCGGGGACAGCTAGTCAGCCCCAGCATTTT CASSLSGTASQPQHF
TRBJ1-3 TRBV7-9 13 few - TGTGCCAGCAGCTTAGACTTCTTGGACACCATATATTTT CASSLDFLDTIYF
TRBJ2-4 TRBV6-5 15 - - TGTGCCAGCAGTTACCCTCAGACAGGGAGGCACATTCAGTACTTC CASSYPQTGRHIQYF
TRBJ1-1 TRBV12-3/TRBV12-4 12 - - TGTGCCAGCAGTTTAGTTGTGACAGAAGCTTTCTTT CASSLVVTEAFF
TRBJ1-2 TRBV25-1 14 few TRBD1 TGTGCCAGCAAGCGACAGGGGGAGCGCTATGGCTACACCTTC CASKRQGERYGYTF
TRBJ2-7 TRBV7-2 13 once - TGTGCCAGCAGCTTGGCCCTCTCCTACGAGCAGTACTTC CASSLALSYEQYF
TRBJ2-2 TRBV6-5 15 - TRBD1 TGTGCCAGCACCCGGGACAGGCCGAACACCGGGGAGCTGTTTTTT CASTRDRPNTGELFF
TRBJ2-2 TRBV7-3 15 - TRBD1 TGTGCCAGCAGCCCGACAGGGATTAACACCGGGGAGCTGTTTTTT CASSPTGINTGELFF
TRBJ2-1 TRBV4-3 15 - - TGCGCCAGCAGCCGGGACGGGAGCTCCTACAATGAGCAGTTCTTC CASSRDGSSYNEQFF
TRBJ1-2 TRBV2 15 - TRBD1 TGTGCCAGCAGGGCCCCGACAGGGCCAAGGTATGGCTACACCTTC CASRAPTGPRYGYTF
TRBJ2-1 TRBV24-1 17 once TRBD2 TGTGCCACCAGTGACCAGACTAGCGGGGCCTCTTACAATGAGCAGTTCTTC CATSDQTSGASYNEQFF
TRBJ1-2 TRBV5-5 13 - - TGTGCCAGCAGCAATGGCGGGGGTCTCGGCTACACCTTC CASSNGGGLGYTF
TRBJ2-6 TRBV5-6 15 - - TGTGCCAGCAGCTTGGTAGTACCTGGGGCCAACGTCCTGACTTTC CASSLVVPGANVLTF
TRBJ2-1 TRBV7-3 16 few - TGTGCCAGCAGCCCGGGGGTGTTGAGCTCCTACAATGAGCAGTTCTTC CASSPGVLSSYNEQFF
TRBJ2-7 TRBV28 15 - - TGTGCCAGCAGTTCTAGGAGGGCCGGGGCGGACGAGCAGTACTTC CASSSRRAGADEQYF
TRBJ1-5 TRBV21-1 14 - - TGTGCCAGCAGCACCCACAGGGACCATCAGCCCCAGCATTTT CASSTHRDHQPQHF
TRBJ2-3 TRBV9 15 - - TGTGCCAGCAGCGCCCAGGAGGGGCTCACAGATACGCAGTATTTT CASSAQEGLTDTQYF
TRBJ1-1 TRBV18 14 - TRBD1 TGTGCCAGCTCACGAGGGGGCTCGGACACTGAAGCTTTCTTT CASSRGGSDTEAFF
TRBJ1-6 TRBV27 14 - - TGTGCCAGCAGTTTGCGGGGGGCCAATTCACCCCTCCACTTT CASSLRGANSPLHF
TRBJ1-2 TRBV19 14 - TRBD1 TGTGCCAGTAGGATAACCGGGACAGGTTATGGCTACACCTTC CASRITGTGYGYTF
TRBJ2-2 TRBV5-1 16 - - TGCGCCAGCAGCTTGGGTGGGGGCACGGACACCGGGGAGCTGTTTTTT CASSLGGGTDTGELFF
TRBJ2-2 TRBV7-9 13 - - TGTGCCAGCAGCCCAAGACTCACCGGGGAGCTGTTTTTT CASSPRLTGELFF
TRBJ2-7 TRBV7-9 12 - - TGTGCCAGCAGCCGTATGCCCGGCGAGCAGTACTTC CASSRMPGEQYF
TRBJ1-1 TRBV5-1 14 - - TGCGCCAGCAGCCAACAGGCCTCGAACACTGAAGCTTTCTTT CASSQQASNTEAFF
TRBJ2-1 TRBV5-6 13 - - TGTGCCAGCAGCTTGAACAGGGCAAATGAGCAGTTCTTC CASSLNRANEQFF
TRBJ2-3 TRBV3-1/TRBV3-2 17 - - TGTGCCAGCAGCCAAGATTTAGCGGCGGGGATCACAGATACGCAGTATTTT CASSQDLAAGITDTQYF